This T cell receptor beta chain is drawn from a study of T cells after yellow fever vaccination. Overall study: Researchers used CD3, CD45RA, CCR7 and CD95 to sort out EM, EMRA, CM and Tscm memory subsets. Study-level results: Boosting was followed by the reappearance of most primary-vaccination clones (under 97% CD4, 88% CD8). Although the secondary response was weaker, it peaked faster, at day 5 versus 15.

This clonotype turned up a few times. The study made its TCR cDNA through 5'RACE template switching. That step introduced a universal primer site along with UMIs. TCRdb passed the 5' RACE reads through MiXCR, listing each CDR3 protein once. The sample consists of about 58,000 distinct CDR3 sequences, around 6.2% of them appearing once. The starting material was PBMCs, either bulk or a sorted T-cell subset (CD4+, CD8+, memory, or dextramer-sorted; not recorded which), obtained on the day of the yellow fever booster vaccination. This sequence originates from a man younger than 30 who received the YFV17D yellow fever vaccine.

Written as DNA, the CDR3 is TGCGCCAGCAGAGTAAGGGAGGGGGACACTGAAGCTTTCTTT. It codes for CASRVREGDTEAFF. The V and J genes are TRBV4-1 and TRBJ1-1, with D possibly TRBD1 on 6 matching bases. Between the trimmed V and J ends, which lost 6 bases and 3 bases, there was a span of 14 bases. The CDR3 spans 14 residues. Germline V gene sequence: CDR1 MGHRA, CDR2 YSYEKL.